This TCR beta chain is drawn from a study of post-analysis software for immune sequencing data. Study-wide context: Relapsing-remitting, secondary progressive and progressive-relapsing multiple sclerosis were all included among the disease courses. Study-level findings and limits: Significantly lower normalized Chao1 diversity was found in patients with multiple sclerosis relative to controls. Controls had lower frequencies than patients of about 5 TRBV segments, which included TRBV5-6, TRBV5-1 and TRBV20-1.

Unique molecular identifiers were built into the TCR beta cDNA libraries. TCRdb re-analysed the PCR reads in MiXCR, keeping a single row per CDR3 protein. This table has roughly 700,000 distinct CDR3 sequences, about 32% appearing once. V dropped 3 bases and J dropped 2; count of bases not matched to a gene: 2. This CDR3 spans 14 amino acids. From germline, CDR1 is LGHNA and CDR2 YSLEER. Remarks on this clonotype: Antigen: not known.

The J gene is TRBJ2-7, the V gene TRBV4-3; 9 positions match TRBD2. The sample consisted of blood. The TCR sequence derives from a girl aged 5-17 years with multiple sclerosis. CDR3 sequence: CASSQGLAPYEQYF. For the CDR3, the DNA is TGCGCCAGCAGCCAGGGACTAGCCCCCTACGAGCAGTACTTC.